The rows below give T cell receptor beta chains drawn from one sample of a study of CD8+CD57+ T cells in acquired aplastic anemia. TCRdb redid the calling of the reads with MiXCR, one entry per CDR3 protein. The sample includes 150,000 to 200,000 distinct CDR3 sequences, around 65% of them seen just once. Sequencing was carried out using sorted CD4+, CD8+, or CD8+CD57+ T cells (not recorded which) from PBMCs. The receptor set was obtained from a human donor with severe aplastic anemia or a healthy control (not recorded which). Each CDR3 is given with its conserved first and last residue. Each record gives: clone size, V gene, D gene, J gene, CDR3 protein, CDR3 DNA. A D gene is named only where the DNA matches it firmly. Clone size appears in some rows only: once, few, many, or a class for an expanded clone.

clone size: .
V gene: TRBV9
D gene: .
J gene: TRBJ2-1
CDR3 protein: CASTVGSGAYNEQFF
CDR3 DNA: TGTGCCAGCACCGTAGGTAGCGGAGCTTACAATGAGCAGTTCTTC

clone size: .
V gene: TRBV24-1
D gene: .
J gene: TRBJ1-6
CDR3 protein: CATIGFPYSPLHF
CDR3 DNA: TGTGCCACCATCGGGTTCCCTTATTCACCCCTCCACTTT

clone size: .
V gene: TRBV2
D gene: TRBD2
J gene: TRBJ2-1
CDR3 protein: CASSVMVAGGPGEQFF
CDR3 DNA: TGTGCCAGCAGTGTGATGGTAGCGGGGGGGCCGGGCGAGCAGTTCTTC

clone size: .
V gene: TRBV11-2
D gene: .
J gene: TRBJ1-1
CDR3 protein: CASSSTRHDGRVAFF
CDR3 DNA: TGTGCCAGCAGCTCAACCAGACATGACGGGAGAGTAGCTTTCTTT

clone size: .
V gene: TRBV19
D gene: .
J gene: TRBJ1-2
CDR3 protein: CASSIDNRQRGYGYTF
CDR3 DNA: TGTGCCAGTAGTATAGATAATCGACAGCGCGGCTATGGCTACACCTTC

clone size: .
V gene: TRBV14
D gene: TRBD1
J gene: TRBJ1-3
CDR3 protein: CASSSGTGTEYKARNTIYF
CDR3 DNA: TGTGCCAGCAGCAGCGGGACAGGGACGGAGTATAAGGCCCGAAACACCATATATTTT

clone size: many
V gene: TRBV9
D gene: .
J gene: TRBJ2-3
CDR3 protein: CATQPAGASTDTQYF
CDR3 DNA: TGTGCCACCCAACCCGCGGGGGCTAGCACAGATACGCAGTATTTT

clone size: few
V gene: TRBV7-2
D gene: .
J gene: TRBJ1-2
CDR3 protein: CASSLASTDYGYTF
CDR3 DNA: TGTGCCAGCAGCTTAGCGTCGACGGACTATGGCTACACCTTC

clone size: .
V gene: TRBV10-2
D gene: .
J gene: TRBJ1-2
CDR3 protein: CASSETVAGSSYGYTF
CDR3 DNA: TGCGCCAGCAGTGAGACTGTGGCAGGGTCAAGCTATGGCTACACCTTC

clone size: .
V gene: TRBV7-9
D gene: TRBD1
J gene: TRBJ1-5
CDR3 protein: CAGRRQGPNQPQHF
CDR3 DNA: TGTGCCGGCAGACGACAGGGTCCCAATCAGCCCCAGCATTTT

clone size: once
V gene: TRBV2
D gene: TRBD2
J gene: TRBJ2-7
CDR3 protein: CASSPPRGSSGRHSYEQYF
CDR3 DNA: TGTGCCAGCAGCCCCCCCCGGGGGTCTAGCGGGCGGCACTCCTACGAGCAGTACTTC

clone size: .
V gene: TRBV9
D gene: .
J gene: TRBJ1-2
CDR3 protein: CASSQDRGRGTKHGYTF
CDR3 DNA: TGTGCCAGCAGCCAAGATCGGGGGAGGGGGACAAAGCATGGCTACACCTTC

clone size: .
V gene: TRBV7-2
D gene: .
J gene: TRBJ1-1
CDR3 protein: CASSLGPGGSAFF
CDR3 DNA: TGTGCCAGCAGCTTGGGCCCCGGCGGGAGCGCTTTCTTT

clone size: .
V gene: TRBV11-2
D gene: .
J gene: TRBJ1-2
CDR3 protein: CASSHYFGAQLSDGYTF
CDR3 DNA: TGTGCCAGCAGCCACTACTTCGGGGCTCAGTTATCAGATGGCTACACCTTC

clone size: .
V gene: TRBV24-1
D gene: .
J gene: TRBJ2-1
CDR3 protein: CATSEAGIRDEQFF
CDR3 DNA: TGTGCCACCAGTGAAGCAGGGATCCGGGATGAGCAGTTCTTC

clone size: .
V gene: TRBV29-1
D gene: .
J gene: TRBJ1-2
CDR3 protein: CSVDTDRSGYTF
CDR3 DNA: TGCAGCGTTGACACTGACAGGTCCGGCTACACCTTC

clone size: .
V gene: TRBV29-1
D gene: TRBD2
J gene: TRBJ2-7
CDR3 protein: CSVGASGTYEQYF
CDR3 DNA: TGCAGCGTTGGGGCTAGCGGGACTTACGAGCAGTACTTC

clone size: .
V gene: TRBV19
D gene: .
J gene: TRBJ1-5
CDR3 protein: CASSPGWGNQPQHF
CDR3 DNA: TGTGCCAGTAGTCCAGGTTGGGGCAATCAGCCCCAGCATTTT

clone size: .
V gene: TRBV7-9
D gene: .
J gene: TRBJ1-4
CDR3 protein: CASSQRTEKLFF
CDR3 DNA: TGTGCCAGCAGCCAGAGGACTGAAAAACTGTTTTTT

clone size: many
V gene: TRBV9
D gene: .
J gene: TRBJ2-1
CDR3 protein: CASSVVYNEQFF
CDR3 DNA: TGTGCCAGCAGCGTAGTATACAATGAGCAGTTCTTC

clone size: few
V gene: TRBV7-3
D gene: .
J gene: TRBJ2-2
CDR3 protein: CASSSGQEIGTGGLFF
CDR3 DNA: TGTGCCAGCAGCTCCGGCCAAGAAATAGGCACCGGGGGGCTGTTTTTT

clone size: many
V gene: TRBV27
D gene: TRBD1
J gene: TRBJ2-7
CDR3 protein: CASSWGGQGSYEQYF
CDR3 DNA: TGTGCCAGCAGCTGGGGGGGACAGGGGTCCTACGAGCAGTACTTC

clone size: once
V gene: TRBV7-3
D gene: TRBD1
J gene: TRBJ2-1
CDR3 protein: CARRVGTDYNEQFF
CDR3 DNA: TGTGCCAGAAGGGTCGGGACAGACTACAATGAGCAGTTCTTC

clone size: .
V gene: TRBV7-2
D gene: .
J gene: TRBJ2-7
CDR3 protein: CASAATLGQYF
CDR3 DNA: TGTGCCAGCGCCGCCACCCTAGGGCAGTACTTC

clone size: .
V gene: TRBV20-1
D gene: .
J gene: TRBJ2-3
CDR3 protein: CSARDASASTDTQYF
CDR3 DNA: TGCAGTGCTAGAGATGCCAGCGCTAGCACAGATACGCAGTATTTT

clone size: .
V gene: TRBV20-1
D gene: .
J gene: TRBJ1-1
CDR3 protein: CSARDTGLSTEAFF
CDR3 DNA: TGCAGTGCTAGAGATACAGGGTTGAGCACTGAAGCTTTCTTT

clone size: .
V gene: TRBV29-1
D gene: TRBD1
J gene: TRBJ2-1
CDR3 protein: CSAQQGASYNEQFF
CDR3 DNA: TGCAGCGCCCAACAGGGGGCGTCCTACAATGAGCAGTTCTTC

clone size: .
V gene: TRBV6-1
D gene: TRBD1
J gene: TRBJ2-1
CDR3 protein: CASRGTGGEPVYNEQFF
CDR3 DNA: TGTGCCAGCAGGGGGACAGGGGGCGAACCCGTATACAATGAGCAGTTCTTC

clone size: many
V gene: TRBV5-6
D gene: .
J gene: TRBJ2-7
CDR3 protein: CASSLGGGNTHEQYF
CDR3 DNA: TGTGCCAGCAGCCTGGGTGGGGGGAACACCCACGAGCAGTACTTC

clone size: many
V gene: TRBV2
D gene: .
J gene: TRBJ1-2
CDR3 protein: CASSEYEATRYGYTF
CDR3 DNA: TGTGCCAGCAGTGAATATGAGGCGACCCGGTATGGCTACACCTTC

clone size: .
V gene: TRBV19
D gene: .
J gene: TRBJ2-5
CDR3 protein: CASIPETQESQYF
CDR3 DNA: TGTGCCAGTATCCCAGAAACCCAAGAGTCCCAGTACTTC

clone size: few
V gene: TRBV20-1
D gene: .
J gene: TRBJ1-1
CDR3 protein: CSASGGHNTEAFF
CDR3 DNA: TGCAGTGCTAGTGGGGGACACAACACTGAAGCTTTCTTT